This T cell receptor beta chain originates from a study of beta chain features in type 1 diabetes. Study outcomes and limitations: Among patients, naive, central memory and Treg TCRB repertoires appeared more similar than among healthy donors.

In this sample, this clone turned up a few times. Its antigen remains unknown. From germline, CDR1 is SGHDT and CDR2 YYEEEE. The CDR3 has 13 amino acids. Trimming took 7 bases from V and 0 from J; bases not matched to a gene: 2. Every bit of the isolated RNA underwent reverse transcription, so sequencing read expressed TCRB transcripts. This table comes from immunoSEQ multiplex PCR, and its TCRdb copy is limited to in-frame clones, with some not included. This sample carries 150,000 or so clones, about 9.1% of them seen once, and the ten largest clones take 0.65%. The sample comprised central memory CD4+ T cells from blood. The TCR was taken from a woman aged 40-49 years in good health. The chain joins TRBV5-6 to TRBJ1-1; 8 positions agree with TRBD1. The CDR3 region has the DNA TGTGCCAGCTCGGGACAGGTGAACACTGAAGCTTTCTTT. Protein product: CASSGQVNTEAFF.